This entry concerns a single T cell receptor beta chain. The CDR3 has 14 amino acids. The V end was cut by 0 bases, the J end by 8 bases, with 11 bases between. Germline V gene sequence: CDR1 MGHRA, CDR2 YSYEKL. This sample is drawn from a study of OX40 agonist ivuxolimab in advanced cancers. Background on the study: Partial responses were achieved by three patients, one with hepatocellular carcinoma and two with cutaneous melanoma.

Profiled with immunoSEQ multiplex PCR; TCRdb holds only in-frame clones, not every one. The data contain more than 95,000 clones, roughly 90% of them singletons. The source was CD4+ or CD8+ T cells sorted from blood, collected in a trial of the OX40 agonist ivuxolimab. The chain couples TRBV4-1 to TRBJ2-1; D is uncertain. The receptor comes from an adult with an advanced solid tumor such as melanoma, head and neck, liver or kidney cancer. The CDR3 sequence is CASSQDPIADEQFF. Here the CDR3 DNA reads TGCGCCAGCAGCCAAGACCCTATAGCCGATGAGCAGTTCTTC.